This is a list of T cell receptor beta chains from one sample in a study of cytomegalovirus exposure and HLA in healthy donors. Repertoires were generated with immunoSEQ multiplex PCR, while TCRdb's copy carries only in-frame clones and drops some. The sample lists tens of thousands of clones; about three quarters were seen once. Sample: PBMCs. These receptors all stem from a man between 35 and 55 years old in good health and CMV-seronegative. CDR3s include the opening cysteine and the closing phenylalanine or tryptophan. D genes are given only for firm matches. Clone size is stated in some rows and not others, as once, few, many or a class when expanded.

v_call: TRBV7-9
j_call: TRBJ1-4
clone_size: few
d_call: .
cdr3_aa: CASSLEAGGFTNEKLFF
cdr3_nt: TGTGCCAGCAGCTTAGAAGCGGGGGGGTTCACTAATGAAAAACTGTTTTTT

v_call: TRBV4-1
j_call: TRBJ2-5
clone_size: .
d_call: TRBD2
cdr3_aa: CASSQELAGGGETQYF
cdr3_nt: TGCGCCAGCAGCCAAGAACTAGCGGGAGGAGGAGAGACCCAGTACTTC

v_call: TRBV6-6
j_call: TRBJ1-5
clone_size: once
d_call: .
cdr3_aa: CASSYSHSQGASQHF
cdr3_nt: TGTGCCAGCAGTTACTCGCATTCCCAGGGTGCGTCCCAGCATTTT

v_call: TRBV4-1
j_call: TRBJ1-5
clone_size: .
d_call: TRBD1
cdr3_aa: CASSLGDRNQPQHF
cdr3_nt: TGCGCCAGCAGCCTTGGGGACAGAAATCAGCCCCAGCATTTT

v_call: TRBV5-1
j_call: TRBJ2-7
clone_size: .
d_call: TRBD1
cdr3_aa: CASHPGHRGDYEQYF
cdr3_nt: TGCGCCAGTCACCCGGGACACAGGGGGGACTACGAGCAGTACTTC

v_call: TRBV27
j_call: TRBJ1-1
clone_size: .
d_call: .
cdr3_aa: CASSLRGTEAFF
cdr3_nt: TGTGCCAGCAGTTTACGGGGGACTGAAGCTTTCTTT

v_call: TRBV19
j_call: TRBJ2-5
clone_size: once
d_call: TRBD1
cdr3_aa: CASSTQGGIETQYF
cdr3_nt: TGTGCCAGTAGTACCCAAGGGGGCATAGAGACCCAGTACTTC

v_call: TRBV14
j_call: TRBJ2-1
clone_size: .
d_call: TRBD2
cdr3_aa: CATSAGGRLVDEQFF
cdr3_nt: TGTGCCACCTCTGCGGGCGGGAGACTAGTTGATGAGCAGTTCTTC

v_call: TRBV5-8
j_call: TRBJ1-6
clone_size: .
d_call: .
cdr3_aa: CASSIRSYNSPLHF
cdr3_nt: TGTGCCAGCAGTATTCGCTCCTATAATTCACCCCTCCACTTT

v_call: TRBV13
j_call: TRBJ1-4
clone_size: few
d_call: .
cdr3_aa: CASSFGGGNEKLFF
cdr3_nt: TGTGCCAGCAGCTTTGGGGGGGGCAATGAAAAACTGTTTTTT

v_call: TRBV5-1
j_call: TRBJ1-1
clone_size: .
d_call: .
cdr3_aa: CASSALRGNTEAFF
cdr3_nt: TGCGCCAGCAGCGCACTCAGGGGCAACACTGAAGCTTTCTTT

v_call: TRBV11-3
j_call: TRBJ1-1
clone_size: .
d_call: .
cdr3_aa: CASSLSVNTEAFF
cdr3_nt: TGTGCCAGCAGCTTATCGGTGAACACTGAAGCTTTCTTT

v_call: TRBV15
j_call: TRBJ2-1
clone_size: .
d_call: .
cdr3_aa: CATSRGNSGSYNEQFF
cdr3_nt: TGTGCCACCAGCAGAGGAAATAGCGGCTCCTACAATGAGCAGTTCTTC

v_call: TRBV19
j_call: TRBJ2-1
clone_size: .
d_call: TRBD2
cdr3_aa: CASSPGLAAYNEQFF
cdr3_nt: TGTGCCAGTAGCCCGGGACTAGCGGCCTACAATGAGCAGTTCTTC

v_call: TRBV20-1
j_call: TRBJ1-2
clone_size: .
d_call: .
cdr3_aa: CSASRDGYTF
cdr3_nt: TGCAGTGCTAGTCGGGATGGCTACACCTTC

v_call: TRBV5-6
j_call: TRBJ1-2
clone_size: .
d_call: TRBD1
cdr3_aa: CASSNPAGQGLYGYTF
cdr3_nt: TGTGCCAGCAGCAATCCCGCCGGACAGGGTTTGTATGGCTACACCTTC

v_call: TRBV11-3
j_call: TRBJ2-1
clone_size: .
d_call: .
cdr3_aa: CASSPGGGPYNEQFF
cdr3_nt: TGTGCCAGCAGCCCTGGGGGGGGGCCCTACAATGAGCAGTTCTTC